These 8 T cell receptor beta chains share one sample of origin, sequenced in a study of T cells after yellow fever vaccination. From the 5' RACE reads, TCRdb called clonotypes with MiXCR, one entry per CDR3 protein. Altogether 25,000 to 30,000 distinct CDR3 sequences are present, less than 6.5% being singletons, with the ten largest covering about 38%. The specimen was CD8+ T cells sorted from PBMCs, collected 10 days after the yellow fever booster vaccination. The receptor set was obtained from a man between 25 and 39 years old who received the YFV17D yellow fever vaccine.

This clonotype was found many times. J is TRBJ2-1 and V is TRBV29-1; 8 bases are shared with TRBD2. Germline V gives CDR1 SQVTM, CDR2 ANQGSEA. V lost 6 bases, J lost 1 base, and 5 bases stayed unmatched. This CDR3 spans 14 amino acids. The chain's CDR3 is CSVNIAGSYNEQFF. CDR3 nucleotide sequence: TGCAGCGTCAACATAGCGGGATCCTACAATGAGCAGTTCTTC.

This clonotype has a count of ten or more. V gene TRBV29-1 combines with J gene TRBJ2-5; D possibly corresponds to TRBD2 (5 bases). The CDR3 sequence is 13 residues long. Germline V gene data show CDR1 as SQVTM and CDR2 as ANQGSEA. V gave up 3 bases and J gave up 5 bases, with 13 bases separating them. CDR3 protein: CSVDPTGVETQYF. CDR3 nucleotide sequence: TGCAGCGTTGACCCTACCGGGGTCGAGACCCAGTACTTC.

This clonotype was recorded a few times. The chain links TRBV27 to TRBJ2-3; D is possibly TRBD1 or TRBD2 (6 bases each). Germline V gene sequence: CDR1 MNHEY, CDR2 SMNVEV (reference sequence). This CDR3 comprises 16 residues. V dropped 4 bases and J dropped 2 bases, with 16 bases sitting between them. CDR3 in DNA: TGTGCCAGCAGTTCCTTGGGCAGGGGACTCACAGATACGCAGTATTTT. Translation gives CASSSLGRGLTDTQYF.

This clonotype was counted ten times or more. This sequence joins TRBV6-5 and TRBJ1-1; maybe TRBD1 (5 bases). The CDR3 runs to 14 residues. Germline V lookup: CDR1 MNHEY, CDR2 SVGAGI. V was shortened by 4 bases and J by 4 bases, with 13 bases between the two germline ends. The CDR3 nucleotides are TGTGCCAGCAGTTGGGGAGGGACGGTCACTGAAGCTTTCTTT. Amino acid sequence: CASSWGGTVTEAFF.

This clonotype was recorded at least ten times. This chain's CDR3 is CSASLKLPGLRTTDTQYF. The CDR3 DNA is TGCAGTGCTAGCTTGAAACTTCCAGGGCTCCGTACCACAGATACGCAGTATTTT. The V gene is TRBV20-1, the J gene TRBJ2-3, with D possibly matching TRBD1 (5 bases). CDR3 length: 18 amino acids. Germline values: CDR1 DFQATT, CDR2 SNEGSKA (reference sequence). Trimming cost V 3 bases and J 2 bases, with 24 bases left between them.

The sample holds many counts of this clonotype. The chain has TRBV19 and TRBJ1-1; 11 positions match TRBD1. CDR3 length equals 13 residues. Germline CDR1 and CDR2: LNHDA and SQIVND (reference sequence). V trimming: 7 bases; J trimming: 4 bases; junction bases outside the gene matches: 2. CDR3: CASTDRGPTEAFF. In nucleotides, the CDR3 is TGTGCCAGTACGGACAGGGGGCCCACTGAAGCTTTCTTT.

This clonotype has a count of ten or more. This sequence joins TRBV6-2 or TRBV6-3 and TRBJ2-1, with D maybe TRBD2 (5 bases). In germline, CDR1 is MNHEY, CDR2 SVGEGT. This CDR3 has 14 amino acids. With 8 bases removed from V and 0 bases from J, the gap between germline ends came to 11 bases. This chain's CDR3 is CASAEGASYNEQFF. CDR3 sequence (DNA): TGTGCCAGCGCTGAGGGAGCCTCCTACAATGAGCAGTTCTTC.

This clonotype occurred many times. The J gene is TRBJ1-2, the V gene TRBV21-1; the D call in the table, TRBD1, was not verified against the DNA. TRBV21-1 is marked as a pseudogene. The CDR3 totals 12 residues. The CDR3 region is CASSNDRAGYTF. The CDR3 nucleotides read TGTGCCAGCAGCAACGACAGGGCTGGCTACACCTTC.